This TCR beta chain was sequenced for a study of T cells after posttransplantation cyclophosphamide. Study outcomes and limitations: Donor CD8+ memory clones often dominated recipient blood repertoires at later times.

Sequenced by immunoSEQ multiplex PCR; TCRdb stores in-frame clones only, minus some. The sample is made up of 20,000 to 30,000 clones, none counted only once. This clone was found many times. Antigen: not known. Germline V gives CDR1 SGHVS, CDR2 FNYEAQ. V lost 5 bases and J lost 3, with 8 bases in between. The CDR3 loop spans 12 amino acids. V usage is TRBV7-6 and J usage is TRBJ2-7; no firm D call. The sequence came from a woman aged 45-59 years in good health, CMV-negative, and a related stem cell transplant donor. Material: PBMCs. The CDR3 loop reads CASSTDNYEQYF. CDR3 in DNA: TGTGCCAGCAGCACCGACAACTACGAGCAGTACTTC.